The present T cell receptor (beta chain) was sequenced within a study of technical replicates of blood from a few donors. Germline values: CDR1 SGHRS, CDR2 YFSETQ. The V gene end was trimmed by 7 bases and the J gene end by 3 bases; junction bases not matched to a gene: 8. The CDR3 sequence is 14 residues long. This clone was observed once. Repertoires were generated with immunoSEQ multiplex PCR, while TCRdb's copy carries only in-frame clones and drops some. In the table there are approximately 65,000 clones, approximately 83% of which are singletons. The sequence was obtained from a human donor in good health. Some clones in this sample may be carry-over from other donors' samples. The specimen sequenced was PBMCs. This chain connects TRBV5-1 to TRBJ2-7, with 9 bases that match TRBD2. The CDR3 loop reads CASRETSGIYEQYF. CDR3 coding DNA: TGCGCCAGCCGAGAGACTAGCGGCATCTACGAGCAGTACTTC.